This T cell receptor beta chain was captured in a study of T-cell reconstitution after alpha-beta-depleted transplantation in children. The library targeted TCRbeta and was prepared with unique molecular identifiers. From the PCR reads, TCRdb called clonotypes with MiXCR, one entry per CDR3 protein. The sample holds approximately 400,000 distinct CDR3 sequences, approximately 11% seen once. Germline V gene lookup returns CDR1 SGHNT and CDR2 YYREEE (reference sequence). V was shortened by 0 bases and J by 5 bases, with 8 bases between the two germline ends. CDR3 length: 14 amino acids. The origin of this receptor is a human donor who donated a stem cell graft to a child with acute myeloid leukemia. This sequence joins TRBV5-4 and TRBJ2-2; no firm D call. The sample here was PBMCs from the stem cell graft donor, taken from the stem cell graft. CDR3 in amino acids: CASSLEVRTGELFF. The DNA for the CDR3 is TGTGCCAGCAGCTTGGAAGTAAGGACCGGGGAGCTGTTTTTT.